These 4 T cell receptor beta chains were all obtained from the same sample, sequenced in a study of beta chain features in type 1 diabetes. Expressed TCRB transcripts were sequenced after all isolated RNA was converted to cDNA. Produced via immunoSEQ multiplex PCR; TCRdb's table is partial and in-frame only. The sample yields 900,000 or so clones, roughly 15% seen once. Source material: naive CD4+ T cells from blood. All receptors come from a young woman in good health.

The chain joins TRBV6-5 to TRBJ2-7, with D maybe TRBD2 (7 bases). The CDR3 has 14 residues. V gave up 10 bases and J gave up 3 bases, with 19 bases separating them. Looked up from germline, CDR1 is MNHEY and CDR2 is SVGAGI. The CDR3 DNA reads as TGTGCCACCGTTGGGGCGGGGGCAAACTACGAGCAGTACTTC. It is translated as CATVGAGANYEQYF.

The chain's CDR3 is CASSLWDRASNEQFF. The CDR3, as DNA: TGTGCCAGCAGCCTCTGGGACAGGGCGAGCAATGAGCAGTTCTTC. The rearrangement uses TRBV7-2 and TRBJ2-1, with TRBD1 identical over 9 bases. J gave up 6 bases and V 5 bases, and 8 bases lay outside the gene matches. This CDR3 comprises 15 residues. CDR1 and CDR2 (germline): SGHTA, FQGNSA.

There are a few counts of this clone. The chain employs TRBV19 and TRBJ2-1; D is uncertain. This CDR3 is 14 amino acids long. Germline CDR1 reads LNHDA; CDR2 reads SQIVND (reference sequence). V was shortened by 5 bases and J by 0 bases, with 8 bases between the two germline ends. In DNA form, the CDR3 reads TGTGCCAGTAGTTTCCAGAGCTCCTACAATGAGCAGTTCTTC. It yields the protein CASSFQSSYNEQFF.

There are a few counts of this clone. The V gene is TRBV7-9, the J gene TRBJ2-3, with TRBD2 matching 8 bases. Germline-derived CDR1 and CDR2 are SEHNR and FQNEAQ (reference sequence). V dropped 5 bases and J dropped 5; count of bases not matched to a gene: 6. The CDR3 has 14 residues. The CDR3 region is CASSREGRGDTQYF. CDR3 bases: TGTGCCAGCAGCCGGGAGGGCCGCGGAGATACGCAGTATTTT.